This T cell receptor (beta chain) was retrieved from a study of T-cell memory formation after mild COVID-19. Turning to the study itself: For the most part, TCR clusters were specific to one donor.

To note about this clonotype: Its target is unknown.

The study's findings and limits: The appearance of some responding clones in pre-infection memory suggested that cross-reactive memory joined. Later expanders leaned CD4+, whereas day 15 to 85 contracting clones were balanced CD4/CD8. Contracting CD8+ clones were enriched in EMRA, CD4+ mainly in CM and EM.

V lost 5 bases to trimming and J lost 2 bases, with 16 bases between them. Looked up from germline, CDR1 is MNHEY and CDR2 is SVGAGI. The CDR3 has 15 residues. Via MiXCR, TCRdb re-called the 5' RACE reads, giving one row per CDR3 protein. This sample has some 210,000 distinct CDR3 sequences, with 8% to 11% found just once. The receptor comes from a man aged 18 to 29 who had mild COVID-19 (a few samples of this study predate the infection). Cell type and time point are not known. The specimen was PBMCs or a T cell subset sorted from them (not recorded which). The chain carries TRBV6-5 and TRBJ2-7; D is possibly TRBD2 (5 bases). The CDR3 region has the DNA TGTGCCAGCAGTCGAGAGGGTAGTTTCACCTACGAGCAGTACTTC. As protein: CASSREGSFTYEQYF.